This TCR beta chain was sequenced in a study of Graves' ophthalmopathy and Graves' hyperthyroidism (dated by TCRdb to the late 2010s). With regard to the full study: Peripheral blood was collected before any treatment was given, at the time of initial diagnosis. The study used TCR beta repertoire signatures to distinguish Graves' ophthalmopathy from Graves' hyperthyroidism and to predict progression to ophthalmopathy. In total, 135 blood samples were TCR-sequenced: 43 ophthalmopathy, some 75 hyperthyroidism and roughly 17 hyperthyroidism-to-ophthalmopathy patients. To explore V-J signatures distinguishing ophthalmopathy from hyperthyroidism, a discovery set of roughly 100 patients (more than 40 ophthalmopathy, about 57 stable hyperthyroidism) was enrolled. For independent validation, a separate cohort was made up of fewer than 20 hyperthyroidism patients plus 17 patients who later progressed from hyperthyroidism to ophthalmopathy. In about six hyperthyroidism patients, the T-cell repertoires found in thyroid tissue were compared with those found in blood. After sampling, hyperthyroidism patients received methimazole starting at 30 mg daily, and ophthalmopathy patients received high-dose intravenous methylprednisolone. The study at large found these results: No statistical method was used to predetermine the sample size, and group allocation was not hidden from the investigators. Ophthalmopathy was separated from stable hyperthyroidism by the 13-signature model with around 88% sensitivity and less than 82% specificity in cross-validation and with 80%/75% in the test set. Most expanded thyroid clonotypes with a frequency above 0.001 also appeared in blood, which suggests that blood repertoires may reflect the immune response in the thyroid. In validation, the model predicted ophthalmopathy progression with over 60% sensitivity and approximately 72% specificity; more than ten predicted patients were CT-confirmed with GO in a median of approximately six months.

From the cysteine through the phenylalanine, the CDR3 covers 16 amino acids. The retained sequence is limited to the CDR3, 48 bases, with the frame set at the first base. V is clipped by 6 bases and J by 3 bases, and the sequence between their germline boundaries is 20 bases long. Taken from the germline V gene (reference sequence), the CDR1 and CDR2 loops are SEHNR and FQNEAQ. For repertoire sequencing, the TCR beta CDR3 regions were amplified from RNA transcripts. A first-round RT-PCR used HTBI primers with the Qiagen OneStep RT-PCR kit, followed by a second-round multiplex PCR, size selection and purification. The libraries underwent paired-end sequencing with 100 bp reads on an Illumina HiSeq2000. Per the source publication's procedure: Reads were processed with SOAPnuke, discarding reads with adapters, uncalled bases, mean Phred below 15, or no exact constant-primer or identifier match. COPE v1.2.5 was used to merge the high-quality paired reads. Unique nucleotide sequences were defined as clonotypes and aligned to IMGT TRB V, D and J references using MiTCR v1.1. The analysis was limited to V-J combinations with a frequency above 0.0001, which together covered about 99% of the repertoires. A TCR clonal expansion and chaos score per V-J combination was defined as the ratio of F50 clonal expansion to chaos observed in the TCRdist matrix. Welch's t-statistics and random forest were used to reduce the features to 13 V-J combinations, which were then used as input to a naive Bayes classifier. Thyroid-blood repertoire similarity was quantified with the Morisita-Horn index. Through fastp at Q25 and MiXCR, TCRdb rebuilt clones from the public reads, retaining in-frame beta chains. Rows with a matching CDR3 protein are joined into one entry that keeps the most common DNA and genes. None of the V and J calls come from the authors' own analysis; TCRdb made them. For this sample there are 740,000 or so distinct CDR3 sequences; 40% appear just once. The ten biggest clones cover less than 55% of the sample.

Patients with ophthalmopathy had moderately to severely active disease, with a Clinical Activity Score of 3 or more, a NOSPECS grade of 4 or more, and a disease duration of less than 3 months. Patients with other autoimmune diseases, uncontrolled infections, pregnancy or lactation were excluded. Diagnosis was based on clinical symptoms, serum thyroxine, TRAb, thyroid ultrasound and orbital computed tomography. Ficoll-Paque density gradient centrifugation was used to isolate PBMCs from about 9.4 ml of fresh peripheral blood. Trizol reagent was used to extract the total RNA, and its quality was then checked on an Agilent 2100 Bioanalyzer. For this clonotype: Its recognized antigen is unknown. The record has no base qualities; no much larger clone is one base away.

The specimen was peripheral blood. Recombination connected TRBV7-9 to TRBJ2-5; the D gene could be either TRBD1 or TRBD2, each agreeing at 5 bases. The receptor was derived from an adult man with Graves' ophthalmopathy. The DNA is TGTGCCAGCAGGCGTAGGGACGGGCGCGCGGAAGAGACCCAGTACTTC. Translation gives CASRRRDGRAEETQYF.